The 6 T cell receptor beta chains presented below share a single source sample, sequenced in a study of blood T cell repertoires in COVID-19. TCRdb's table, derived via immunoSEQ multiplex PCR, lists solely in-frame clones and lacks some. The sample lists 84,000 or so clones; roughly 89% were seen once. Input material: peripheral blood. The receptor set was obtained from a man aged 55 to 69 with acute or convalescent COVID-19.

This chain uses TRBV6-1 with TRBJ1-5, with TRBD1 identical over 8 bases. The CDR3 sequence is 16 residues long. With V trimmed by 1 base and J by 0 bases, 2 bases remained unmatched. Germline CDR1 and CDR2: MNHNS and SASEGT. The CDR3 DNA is TGTGCCAGCAGTGAAGGGACAGGGTATAGCAATCAGCCCCAGCATTTT. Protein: CASSEGTGYSNQPQHF.

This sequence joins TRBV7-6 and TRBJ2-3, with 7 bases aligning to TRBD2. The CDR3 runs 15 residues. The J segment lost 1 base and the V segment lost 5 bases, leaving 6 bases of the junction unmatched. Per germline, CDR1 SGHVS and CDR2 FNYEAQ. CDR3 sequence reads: CASSHTSAGTDTQYF. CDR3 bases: TGTGCCAGCAGCCATACTAGCGCCGGCACAGATACGCAGTATTTT.

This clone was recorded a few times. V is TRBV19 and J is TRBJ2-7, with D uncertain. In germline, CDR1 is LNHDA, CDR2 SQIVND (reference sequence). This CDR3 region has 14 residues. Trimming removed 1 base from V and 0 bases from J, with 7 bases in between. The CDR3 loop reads CASSIAGGSYEQYF. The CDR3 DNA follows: TGTGCCAGTAGTATAGCCGGCGGCTCCTACGAGCAGTACTTC.

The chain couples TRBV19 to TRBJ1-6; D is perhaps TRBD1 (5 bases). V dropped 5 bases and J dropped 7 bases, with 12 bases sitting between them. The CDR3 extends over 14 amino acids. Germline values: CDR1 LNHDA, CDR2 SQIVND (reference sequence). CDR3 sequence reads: CASSGGTANSPLHF. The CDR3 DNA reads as TGTGCCAGTAGTGGGGGGACGGCGAATTCACCCCTCCACTTT.

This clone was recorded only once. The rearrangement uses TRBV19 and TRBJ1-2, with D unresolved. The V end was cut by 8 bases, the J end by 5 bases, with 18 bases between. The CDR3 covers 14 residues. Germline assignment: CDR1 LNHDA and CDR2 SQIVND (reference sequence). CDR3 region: CASANNRGMYGYTF. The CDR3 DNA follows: TGTGCCAGTGCAAACAACCGGGGAATGTATGGCTACACCTTC.

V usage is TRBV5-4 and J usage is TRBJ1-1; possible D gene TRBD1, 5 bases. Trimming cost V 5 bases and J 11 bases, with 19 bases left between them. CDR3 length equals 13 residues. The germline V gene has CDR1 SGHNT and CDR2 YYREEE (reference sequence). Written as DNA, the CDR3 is TGTGCCAGCAGGATGGGAGGGGACCCATGCGCTTTCTTT. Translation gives CASRMGGDPCAFF.